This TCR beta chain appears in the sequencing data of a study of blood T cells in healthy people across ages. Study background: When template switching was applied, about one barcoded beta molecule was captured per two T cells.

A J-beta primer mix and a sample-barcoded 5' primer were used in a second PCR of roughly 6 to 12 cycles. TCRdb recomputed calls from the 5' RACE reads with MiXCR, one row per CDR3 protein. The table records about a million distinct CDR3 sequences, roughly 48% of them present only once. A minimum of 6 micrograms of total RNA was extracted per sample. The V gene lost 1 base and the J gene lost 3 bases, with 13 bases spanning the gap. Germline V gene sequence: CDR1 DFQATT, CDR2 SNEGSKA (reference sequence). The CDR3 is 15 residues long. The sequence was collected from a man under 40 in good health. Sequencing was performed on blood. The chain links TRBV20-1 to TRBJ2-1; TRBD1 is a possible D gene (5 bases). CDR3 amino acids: CSARGGRVVYNEQFF. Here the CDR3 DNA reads TGCAGTGCTAGAGGGGGCCGAGTAGTCTACAATGAGCAGTTCTTC.